This T cell receptor (beta chain) was recovered during a study of cytomegalovirus exposure and HLA in healthy donors (dated 2017 in TCRdb). At the level of the whole study: An earlier analysis of some 550 of the donors reported 250 to 300 Gb of sequence data and some 120 million unique TCR beta sequences from 150 million to 200 million T cells. An early release covering about 600 HLA-typed donors comprised approximately 290 gigabases of sequencing data and around 80 million unique TCR sequences. Of the 300 to 500 genotyped donors, roughly 76% were placed in the genetic ancestry cluster associated with self-reported Caucasian donors. The study aimed to test whether cataloging public T cell receptors could reveal signatures of past pathogen exposure. The study used immunosequencing to profile the T cell repertoires of several hundred subjects and linked those repertoires to cytomegalovirus serostatus. In addition to the first cohort of several hundred subjects, a separate validation cohort of approximately 130 different subjects was used. To predict cytomegalovirus infection status, the study combined high-throughput TCR immunosequencing, statistical association of individual TCRs with disease status, and machine learning. A later analysis re-examined previously published TCR beta repertoires from roughly 650 donors and added high-resolution HLA genotyping to investigate patterns of TCR occurrence. Rather than drawing on any new phenotypic data, the later analysis identified candidate immune exposures from TCR beta sequences and the way those sequences occurred across donors. An earlier analysis of around 640 of the donors used high-throughput TCR beta sequencing to judge whether each TCR beta V gene segment behaved as functional or pseudogenic. Donor age, sex, ethnicity and CMV serostatus were compiled alongside the repertoire data. In a later genetic analysis, genome-wide SNP genotypes for about 55% of the roughly 670 donors were used, and that subset was treated as a discovery cohort. All discovery cohort repertoires had been generated on a single sequencing platform. Class I and class II HLA loci were covered by the typing at four-digit resolution. The number of donors typed differed by locus, with about 620-630 for A, B, C, DRB1 and DQB1, roughly 520 for DQA1, under 610 for DPA1, and 400 to 490 for DPB1. Several DR-DQ haplotypes were treated as single units for association and clustering because of strong linkage in the cohort. Across about 380 genotyped donors of the cohort, an average of about 220,000 unique TCR beta nucleotide sequences per donor were sequenced, and roughly 17% of those sequences were non-productive. Study-wide findings and limitations: In an earlier analysis of over 550 of the donors, most TCR beta V segments were observed in productive rearrangements about 90% or about 30% of the time, broadly matching IMGT annotations. A cluster of highly shared sequence variants was judged likely to be a technical artifact of the sequencing pipeline. When HLA alleles, especially DR and DQ, strongly co-occurred, TCR associations were difficult to assign to individual alleles. A later genetic analysis reported fewer N-insertions in productive TCRs among donors in an Asian-associated ancestry cluster than the roughly 700-donor mean. Because counts were too low, fewer than 20 rarely observed V segments, including chromosome 9 orphons, were excluded from the earlier analysis of 587 of the donors. A later analysis associated about 18,000 TCR beta sequences with specific HLA alleles at a false discovery rate of 0.05. The study gave a list of about 170 TCR beta chains associated with cytomegalovirus. Sequencing depth was assumed to be roughly uniform across donors in the presence/absence analyses, though that assumption may not hold. A later analysis found that TCR association rates varied across HLA loci, with DRB1 alleles showing the most associated TCRs and HLA-C alleles the fewest. Several of the top co-occurrence clusters appeared to be linked to parvovirus B19, influenza, CMV and Epstein-Barr virus, according to a later analysis. A further reported finding was that TCR beta sequences accurately predicted the HLA-A and HLA-B alleles for most subjects in the first cohort. A later analysis found that HLA-associated TCR beta chains were more clonally expanded and had lower generation probabilities than equally common non-associated chains. Some IMGT-functional V segments, including TRBV6-2 and TRBV6-3, could not be distinguished by the 87-base-pair reads and were therefore excluded. Cytomegalovirus status was reported to be diagnosed by the classifier with high specificity and sensitivity in both the original and validation cohorts. In vitro tests confirmed that a few of the cytomegalovirus-associated TCR beta chains recognize cytomegalovirus antigens. In this cohort, only TCR beta chains were sequenced, and detectable features were limited by the absence of alpha or paired-chain data. Because some donors lacked HLA typing at each locus, the association tests relied only on the typed subset. Most TCR sequences were observed very rarely across donors, whereas some public TCRs were present in many individuals. The authors suggested that the approach could potentially be extended to other disease states and immunological phenotypes. A later analysis found that most CMV-associated TCR beta chains appeared HLA-restricted, with HLA associations seemingly driven largely by CMV exposure. In a later genetic analysis, a missense DCLRE1C variant was associated with V-gene and J-gene trimming of TCR beta chains, and the association was replicated in an independent cohort. Correlated functional status among segregating V segments might reflect linkage disequilibrium, but an unknown experimental factor could not be ruled out. CMV serostatus was the only immune exposure information available for the cohort.

V and J are truncated by 6 bases and 5 bases respectively, leaving an intervening sequence of 11 bases. CDR1 and CDR2, looked up from the germline V gene, are ENHRY and SYGVKD. From the cysteine through the phenylalanine, the CDR3 covers 14 amino acids. The DNA shown is the 42-base CDR3, in frame from base 1. The cohort consisted of hundreds of healthy bone marrow donors. At the time of sampling, every cohort member was nominally healthy, though immune exposures that went unrecorded were likely present. The donor was CMV seropositive and was included in the group of 250 to 350 seropositive cohort members. A peripheral blood sample was collected from each donor, and TCR beta sequencing was performed on peripheral blood mononuclear cells. Genomic DNA extraction from the blood cell samples was performed with the Qiagen DNeasy Blood Extraction Kit. On this clone itself: Its antigen is currently not known. No qualities accompany the bases; no much larger clone lies one base away.

Receptor libraries were prepared by the immunoSEQ multiplex PCR assay. The multiplex PCR relied on a mix of 60 forward primers for TCR Vbeta segments and 13 reverse primers for TCR Jbeta segments. The CDR3 region of rearranged TCR beta genes was amplified from genomic DNA with a multiplex PCR assay. Amplified TCR beta libraries were sequenced as 87-base-pair reads on the Illumina HiSeq System. In the original analysis: In a later analysis, tens of millions of unique TCR beta chains were counted across the 690 or so repertoires, and roughly 11 million of these chains were shared by at least two donors. Raw reads were error-corrected and collapsed into unique sequences by a nearest-neighbor algorithm in which closely related sequences were merged to remove PCR and sequencing errors. V, D and J gene segments were assigned by aligning CDR3 sequences to IMGT reference sequences. Each retained sequence needed at least a six-nucleotide match to both a V gene segment and a J gene segment. A rearrangement counted as productive if the CDR3 had no stop codons and remained in frame with V and J, and every other rearrangement counted as non-productive. Following IMGT convention, CDR3 was defined as the stretch from the second conserved V-encoded cysteine up to the conserved J-encoded phenylalanine. The earlier analysis of about 610 of the donors excluded any sequence lacking an unambiguous match to a single V gene segment. In an earlier analysis of several hundred of the donors, V segments were called functional above 56.7% productive rearrangements and were called segregating when the between-donor standard deviation exceeded 5%. To diagnose cytomegalovirus status from the catalog of TCR beta chain sequences, a statistical classification framework was built. In a later analysis, V and J genes were assigned by comparing TCR nucleotide sequences against IMGT/GENE-DB human TR gene sequences. The TCRdist pipeline was used in a later analysis to assign CDR3 sequences and most-parsimonious VDJ recombination scenarios. In a later analysis, every TCR beta chain was defined by the combination of its CDR3 amino acid sequence and its V-gene family, and reads without a unique V-gene family were dropped. A later analysis removed 550 to 650 highly shared, low-generation-probability nucleotide sequences to deal with suspected cross-contamination and a sequencing artifact. In a later analysis, a clonal expansion index for each public chain was calculated from normalized within-repertoire ranks of inferred template counts. Generation probabilities in a later analysis came from a VDJ recombination model fitted to out-of-frame rearrangements, and those results were checked against IGoR. Hypergeometric tests were used in a later analysis to score TCR-TCR, TCR-HLA and TCR-CMV co-occurrence, with a repertoire-size bias correction applied to the TCR pairs. To estimate false discovery rates, a later analysis permuted the HLA or CMV assignments 20 times. In a later analysis, co-occurring TCRs were grouped with DBSCAN, and TCRdist sequence similarity was added when clustering was performed within HLA-allele-positive subsets. Repertoires with fewer than 30,000 or more than 120,000 public chains, plus five repertoires with anomalous nucleotide sharing, were excluded from co-occurrence clustering. Here the immuneACCESS table is served through TCRdb, limited to in-frame sequences with V and J called. Missing clones are a known gap in these copies; in checked studies unresolved V genes cover under half, and the rest lacks a known reason. That table supplies the V and J calls and clone size; D and trimming were determined from the DNA. The sample table lists 120,000 or so clones, roughly four fifths of them with a count of one. The ten top clones hold approximately 11% of the sample.

Material for sequencing was PBMCs. Here the chain combines TRBV10-3 and TRBJ1-6; the D gene cannot be named for sure. The source of this sequence is a male donor in good health and CMV-seropositive. CDR3 sequence: CAIRPGKDNSPLHF. The sequence in DNA is TGTGCCATCAGACCAGGAAAGGATAATTCACCCCTCCACTTT.